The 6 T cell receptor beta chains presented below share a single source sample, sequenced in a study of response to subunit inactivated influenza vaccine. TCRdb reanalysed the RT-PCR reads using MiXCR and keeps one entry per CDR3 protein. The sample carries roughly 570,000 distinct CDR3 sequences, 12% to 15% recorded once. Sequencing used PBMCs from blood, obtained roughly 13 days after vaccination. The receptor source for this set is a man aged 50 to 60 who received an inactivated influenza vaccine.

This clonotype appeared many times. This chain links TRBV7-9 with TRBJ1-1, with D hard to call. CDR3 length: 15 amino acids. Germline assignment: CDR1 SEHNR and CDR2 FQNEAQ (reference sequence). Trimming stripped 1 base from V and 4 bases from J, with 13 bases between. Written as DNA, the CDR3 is TGTGCCAGCAGCTTAGGCCCTGGCAGTACCACTGAAGCTTTCTTT. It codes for CASSLGPGSTTEAFF.

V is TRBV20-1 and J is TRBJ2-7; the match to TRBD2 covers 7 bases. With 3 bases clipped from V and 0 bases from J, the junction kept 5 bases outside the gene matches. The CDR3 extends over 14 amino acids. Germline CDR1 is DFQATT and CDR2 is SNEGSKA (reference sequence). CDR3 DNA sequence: TGCAGTGCTAGCGCTAGCGGTAACTCCTACGAGCAGTACTTC. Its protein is CSASASGNSYEQYF.

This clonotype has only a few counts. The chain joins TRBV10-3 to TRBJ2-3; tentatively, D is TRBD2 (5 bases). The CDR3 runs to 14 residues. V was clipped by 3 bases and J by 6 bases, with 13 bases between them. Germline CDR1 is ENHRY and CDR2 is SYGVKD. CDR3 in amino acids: CAISEGNPGDTQYF. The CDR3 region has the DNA TGTGCCATCAGTGAAGGGAACCCGGGGGATACGCAGTATTTT.

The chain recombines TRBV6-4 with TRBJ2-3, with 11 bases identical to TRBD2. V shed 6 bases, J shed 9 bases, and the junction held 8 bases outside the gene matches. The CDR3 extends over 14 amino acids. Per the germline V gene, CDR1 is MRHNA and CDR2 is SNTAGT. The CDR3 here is CASRELAGEGTQYF. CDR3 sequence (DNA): TGTGCCAGCAGGGAACTAGCGGGAGAGGGCACGCAGTATTTT.

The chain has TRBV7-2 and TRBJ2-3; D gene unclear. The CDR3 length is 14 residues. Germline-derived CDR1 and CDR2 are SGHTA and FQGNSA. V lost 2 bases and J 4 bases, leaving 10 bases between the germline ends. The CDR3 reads CASSLRLVSDTQYF. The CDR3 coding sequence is TGTGCCAGCAGCTTAAGGCTAGTCTCAGATACGCAGTATTTT.

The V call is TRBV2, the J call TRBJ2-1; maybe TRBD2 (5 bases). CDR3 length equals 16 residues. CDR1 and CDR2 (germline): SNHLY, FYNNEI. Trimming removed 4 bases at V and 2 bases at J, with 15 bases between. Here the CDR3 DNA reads TGTGCCAGCAGTGTATACTCGGGAATGACCTACAATGAGCAGTTCTTC. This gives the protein CASSVYSGMTYNEQFF.